Sequencing of this T cell receptor beta chain was carried out in a study of blood T cell repertoires in COVID-19 (dated by TCRdb to 2018 to 2021). Study-level background: Collaborator samples came from the United States, Italy and Spain and covered acute and convalescent phases of COVID-19. Samples were obtained from the ongoing ImmuneRACE study (first 160 participants) and from 1,200 or so subjects provided by 6 global collaborators. Subjects who had been exposed to COVID-19, were actively infected with it, or had recovered from it provided the deeply sampled blood TCRbeta repertoires that made up the dataset. Where HLA class I and class II types were available, the types were taken from metadata supplied by the sample provider, not from assay-based typing. Nearly every sample came with metadata listing a de-identified subject ID, COVID-19 status, age in years and sex. A freely available public database, intended as a resource for researchers studying the immune response to SARS-CoV-2, is where the repertoires were released. The prospective study material was composed of cDNA or gDNA derived from T cells, B-cell-depleted T cells, or PBMCs.

TCRbeta CDR3 regions were amplified from genomic DNA using the immunoSEQ Assay, a bias-controlled multiplex PCR. On the authors' methods: Within the assay, amplification of reference gene primers was used to estimate how many nucleated cells each sample contained. Sequence reads were collapsed and filtered to measure the absolute abundance of every unique TCRbeta CDR3 rearrangement. Productive Simpson clonality was computed per sample as the square root of Simpson's diversity index over productive rearrangements. In its TCRdb copy, this immuneACCESS table keeps in-frame sequences only and misses some clones. Where compared with another copy, unresolved V genes explain less than half of these, and the others have no known cause. V and J calls and clone size are as listed in that table; D and trimming were resolved from the DNA. The sample table shows about 120,000 clones, and roughly 89% are seen once. The top ten clones comprise 3.8% of the sample.

On the study overall, not on this receptor specifically: Clinical and demographic metadata were provided uncurated, with the amount varying by source and participant.

One collaborating source in Seattle enrolled patients while the patients were actively infected and followed the patients over time throughout the course of disease. Collaborating institutions collected whole blood in K2EDTA tubes following their own protocols. For TCRbeta analysis, collaborators shipped samples in one of three forms: frozen whole blood, isolated PBMCs, or DNA extracted from either of those sample types. The CDR3 starts with the cysteine, ends with the phenylalanine, and has 13 residues. Only the CDR3 DNA is retained, 39 bases long and in frame from the first base. The trim is 3 bases for V and 8 bases for J, with a gap of 13 bases between the germline ends. To note about this clone: The specificity of this receptor is unknown. Per-base quality was not reported, and no clone a single base away is much larger than it.

Sequences were obtained from peripheral blood. The receptor chain draws on TRBV12-3 or TRBV12-4 and TRBJ1-2; 5 matching bases give a weak D call of TRBD1. This TCR came from a woman aged 55-70 years with COVID-19, enrolled during active disease. DNA sequence: TGTGCCAGCAGTTTCGGGGGACCCGGGGGCTACACCTTC. This codes for CASSFGGPGGYTF.